The rows below give T cell receptor beta chains drawn from one sample of a study of blood T cell repertoires in COVID-19. This table comes from immunoSEQ multiplex PCR, and its TCRdb copy is limited to in-frame clones, with some not included. The sample yields 200,000 or so clones, roughly 81% seen once. The sample was peripheral blood. The receptors shown here come from a man in his fifties or sixties who had recovered from COVID-19. Both conserved end residues are part of each CDR3. D genes are given only for firm matches. The listing skips clone size in some rows; elsewhere it reads once, few, many or a size class.

14	TRBJ1-1	.	TRBV28	.	CASSLGGVGAEAFF	TGTGCCAGCAGTTTGGGAGGGGTCGGGGCTGAAGCTTTCTTT
16	TRBJ2-1	.	TRBV18	TRBD2	CASSPPASGMRDEQFF	TGTGCCAGCTCACCACCGGCTAGCGGGATGAGGGATGAGCAGTTCTTC
16	TRBJ2-5	.	TRBV7-2	TRBD1	CASSLVATGVQETQYF	TGTGCCAGCAGCTTAGTAGCGACAGGGGTCCAAGAGACCCAGTACTTC
14	TRBJ1-2	.	TRBV18	.	CASSPAGFGNGYTF	TGTGCCAGCTCACCAGCGGGGTTCGGGAATGGCTACACCTTC
15	TRBJ1-5	.	TRBV6-1	.	CASSEDPYGGQPQHF	TGTGCCAGCAGTGAAGACCCATATGGCGGTCAGCCCCAGCATTTT
16	TRBJ2-7	.	TRBV19	TRBD2	CASSMNSGSFSYEQYF	TGTGCCAGTAGTATGAATAGCGGGAGTTTTTCCTACGAGCAGTACTTC
17	TRBJ2-1	few	TRBV7-2	.	CASSLKFRTAGYNEQFF	TGTGCCAGCAGCTTAAAGTTCAGGACAGCGGGATACAATGAGCAGTTCTTC
13	TRBJ1-1	.	TRBV19	.	CASSETGNTEAFF	TGTGCCAGTAGTGAGACAGGGAACACTGAAGCTTTCTTT
14	TRBJ1-4	.	TRBV18	TRBD1	CASSRGTGNEKLFF	TGTGCCAGCTCACGTGGGACAGGGAACGAAAAACTGTTTTTT
12	TRBJ1-6	.	TRBV11-2	.	CASSLRTTPLHF	TGTGCCAGCAGCTTAAGGACTACACCCCTCCACTTT
11	TRBJ2-7	.	TRBV30	.	CAWRREYEQYF	TGTGCCTGGAGGAGGGAGTACGAGCAGTACTTC
13	TRBJ2-4	.	TRBV10-2	.	CASSGPVGRIQYF	TGCGCCAGCAGTGGTCCGGTTGGGCGCATTCAGTACTTC
13	TRBJ2-7	.	TRBV11-3	TRBD1	CASSLGTDYEQYF	TGTGCCAGCAGCCTTGGGACAGACTACGAGCAGTACTTC
20	TRBJ2-2	.	TRBV9	TRBD2	CASSVDNPGTSGRVTGELFF	TGTGCCAGCAGCGTAGACAATCCCGGGACTAGCGGGAGAGTCACCGGGGAGCTGTTTTTT
13	TRBJ1-2	once	TRBV27	TRBD1	CASSADRGDGYTF	TGTGCCAGCAGTGCGGACAGGGGAGATGGCTACACCTTC
14	TRBJ1-4	once	TRBV30	.	CAWSSSGFHEKLFF	TGTGCCTGGAGTAGTAGCGGGTTTCATGAAAAACTGTTTTTT
18	TRBJ1-1	.	TRBV27	TRBD1	CASSSIVRGRLMNTEAFF	TGTGCCAGCAGTTCGATCGTCAGGGGGCGGCTCATGAACACTGAAGCTTTCTTT
13	TRBJ2-7	.	TRBV27	TRBD2	CASSLSGGVEQYF	TGTGCCAGCAGTCTCTCCGGGGGGGTCGAGCAGTACTTC
13	TRBJ2-3	.	TRBV27	TRBD1	CAGDRDRGITQYF	TGTGCCGGAGACCGGGACAGGGGCATTACGCAGTATTTT
15	TRBJ1-1	.	TRBV5-1	TRBD1	CASSRDRGRNTEAFF	TGCGCCAGCAGCCGGGACAGGGGTCGAAACACTGAAGCTTTCTTT
13	TRBJ1-1	.	TRBV19	.	CASTLLGGTEAFF	TGTGCCAGTACTCTCCTGGGGGGAACTGAAGCTTTCTTT
14	TRBJ1-1	.	TRBV6-5	.	CASSYFPGRTEAFF	TGTGCCAGCAGTTACTTTCCCGGGAGAACTGAAGCTTTCTTT
14	TRBJ1-1	.	TRBV5-3	.	CARSLAILNTEAFF	TGTGCCAGAAGCTTGGCTATTTTGAACACTGAAGCTTTCTTT
14	TRBJ1-5	once	TRBV6-6	.	CASSYSRGGQPQHF	TGTGCCAGCAGTTACAGTCGGGGTGGTCAGCCCCAGCATTTT
17	TRBJ2-5	.	TRBV5-8	TRBD2	CASSLGLAGGPGETQYF	TGTGCCAGCAGCCTGGGGCTAGCGGGAGGGCCAGGAGAGACCCAGTACTTC